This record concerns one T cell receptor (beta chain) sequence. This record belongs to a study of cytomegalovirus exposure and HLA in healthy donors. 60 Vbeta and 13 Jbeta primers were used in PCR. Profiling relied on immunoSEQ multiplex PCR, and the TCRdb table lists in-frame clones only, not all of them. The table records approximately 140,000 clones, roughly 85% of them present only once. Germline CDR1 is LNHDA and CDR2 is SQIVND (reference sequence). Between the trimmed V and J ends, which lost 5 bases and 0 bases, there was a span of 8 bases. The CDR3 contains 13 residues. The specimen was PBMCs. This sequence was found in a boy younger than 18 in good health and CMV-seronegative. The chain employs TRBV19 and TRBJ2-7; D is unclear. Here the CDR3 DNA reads TGTGCCAGTAGTCTATATAACTCCTACGAGCAGTACTTC. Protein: CASSLYNSYEQYF.